These 26 T cell receptor beta chains were all obtained from the same sample, sequenced in a study of blood T cell repertoires in COVID-19. Profiled with immunoSEQ multiplex PCR; TCRdb holds only in-frame clones, not every one. Among 270,000 or so clones listed, approximately 90% were seen once. The source material was PBMCs or T cells enriched from blood (not recorded which). All receptors derive from a man aged 40-49 years who had been exposed to COVID-19.

The chain employs TRBV19 and TRBJ1-1; 8 bases match TRBD1. V dropped 8 bases and J dropped 4; count of bases not matched to a gene: 0. This CDR3 is built from 11 residues. CDR1 is LNHDA, CDR2 SQIVND, per germline (reference sequence). CDR3 in amino acids: CASGQGTEAFF. The CDR3 DNA sequence: TGTGCCAGTGGACAGGGCACTGAAGCTTTCTTT.

The rearrangement links TRBV28 to TRBJ1-4; D unresolved. The CDR3 extends over 14 amino acids. The germline V gene encodes CDR1 MDHEN and CDR2 SYDVKM. Trimming took 4 bases from V and 4 from J, leaving 10 bases between them. CDR3 region: CASSSIQSNEKLFF. CDR3 in DNA: TGTGCCAGCAGTTCTATACAGAGTAATGAAAAACTGTTTTTT.

This clone was observed once. This chain connects TRBV9 to TRBJ2-2, with 7 bases matching TRBD1. Germline V gene lookup returns CDR1 SGDLS and CDR2 YYNGEE. The length of the CDR3 is 19 residues. The junction had 17 bases not matched to a gene; V was cut back by 4 bases and J by 2 bases. The DNA of the CDR3 is TGTGCCAGCAGCTCCCGACGGGACAGCCTACTCCGAAACACCGGGGAGCTGTTTTTT. It specifies CASSSRRDSLLRNTGELFF.

The chain joins TRBV30 to TRBJ1-2; TRBD1 agrees at 7 bases. CDR1 is GTSNPN and CDR2 is SVGIG in the germline V gene (reference sequence). The CDR3 runs to 15 residues. Unmatched junction bases numbered 8, after V lost 1 base and J lost 3 bases. The CDR3 coding sequence is TGTGCCTGGAGTGATGACCGGGACAGATACTATGGCTACACCTTC. It is translated as CAWSDDRDRYYGYTF.

The V call is TRBV19, the J call TRBJ2-1; TRBD1 matches 11 bases. The CDR3 has 15 amino acids. The J segment lost 7 bases and the V segment lost 5 bases, leaving 7 bases of the junction unmatched. Germline-derived CDR1 and CDR2 are LNHDA and SQIVND (reference sequence). The CDR3 is CASSPGTGGKNEQFF. The DNA for the CDR3 is TGTGCCAGTAGTCCCGGGACAGGGGGTAAAAATGAGCAGTTCTTC. Filled out from reference TRBV19 and TRBJ2-1, the complete variable domain reads DGGITQSPKYLFRKEGQNVTLSCEQNLNHDAMYWYRQDPGQGLRLIYYSQIVNDFQKGDIAEGYSVSREKKESFPLTVTSAQKNPTAFYLCASSPGTGGKNEQFFGPGTRLTVL.

The V and J genes are TRBV10-1 and TRBJ2-1, with D possibly being TRBD2 (5 bases). Trimming took 0 bases from V and 6 from J, leaving 9 bases between them. The length of the CDR3 is 14 residues. The germline gives CDR1 WNHNN, CDR2 SYGVQD (reference sequence). CDR3 DNA sequence: TGCGCCAGCAGTGAGTCTCTAGCAACCAATGAGCAGTTCTTC. Residues: CASSESLATNEQFF.

V usage is TRBV28 and J usage is TRBJ2-3, with 15 bases lining up with TRBD2. Trimming cost V 6 bases and J 0 bases; bases outside gene matches: 7. The CDR3 consists of 18 residues. Germline V CDR1 and CDR2: MDHEN, SYDVKM. The CDR3 DNA reads TGTGCCAGCAGCCCAGGACTAGCGGGAGGGCCTAGCACAGATACGCAGTATTTT. Protein: CASSPGLAGGPSTDTQYF.

The chain is built from TRBV4-1 and TRBJ1-5; 7 bases agree with TRBD1. J was trimmed by 1 base and V by 6 bases; bases with no gene match: 6. The germline CDR1 and CDR2 sequences are MGHRA and YSYEKL. CDR3 length: 15 residues. The CDR3 spells CASSQTGTSNQPQHF. The CDR3 nucleotides read TGCGCCAGCAGTCAGACAGGGACGAGCAATCAGCCCCAGCATTTT.

V gene TRBV30 combines with J gene TRBJ2-7; weak D call: TRBD1 (6 bases). V gave up 2 bases and J gave up 3 bases, with 11 bases separating them. In germline, CDR1 is GTSNPN, CDR2 SVGIG (reference sequence). The CDR3 totals 13 residues. The CDR3: CAWSPGHFYEQYF. The CDR3 coding sequence is TGTGCCTGGAGTCCGGGACATTTCTACGAGCAGTACTTC.

The genes are TRBV6-5 and TRBJ1-2; 8 nucleotides agree with TRBD1. Germline CDR1 reads MNHEY; CDR2 reads SVGAGI. J was trimmed by 6 bases and V by 5 bases; bases with no gene match: 8. The CDR3 has 14 residues. The CDR3 loop is CASSNVRGPNGYTF. CDR3 DNA sequence: TGTGCCAGCAGTAACGTCAGGGGGCCAAATGGCTACACCTTC.

The V call is TRBV29-1, the J call TRBJ2-1; TRBD1 matches at 7 bases. Germline CDR1 SQVTM, CDR2 ANQGSEA. The CDR3 runs 12 residues. J lost 9 bases, V lost 5 bases, and 7 bases had no gene match. The CDR3: CSVLTGAGEQFF. In DNA form, the CDR3 reads TGCAGCGTTTTAACAGGGGCGGGTGAGCAGTTCTTC.

V is TRBV5-6 and J is TRBJ2-1; 8 bases map to TRBD2. Per the germline V gene, CDR1 is SGHDT and CDR2 is YYEEEE. The trim removed 5 bases at V and 4 bases at J, leaving 5 bases unmatched. The CDR3 spans 14 residues. CDR3 coding DNA: TGTGCCAGCAGTCAGACTAGCGAATACAATGAGCAGTTCTTC. Its translation is CASSQTSEYNEQFF.

This chain connects TRBV18 to TRBJ2-2; D is unclear. Germline V gene data show CDR1 as KGHSH and CDR2 as LQKENI. CDR3 length: 14 residues. The V end was cut by 5 bases, the J end by 0 bases, with 7 bases between. The CDR3: CASSVSANTGELFF. CDR3 in DNA: TGTGCCAGCTCAGTTTCAGCGAACACCGGGGAGCTGTTTTTT.

The chain uses TRBV9 and TRBJ2-3; perhaps TRBD1 as D (5 bases). The CDR3 length is 17 residues. Between the trimmed V and J ends, which lost 3 bases and 5 bases, there was a span of 22 bases. The V gene's germline CDR1 is SGDLS and CDR2 YYNGEE. CDR3 bases: TGTGCCAGCAGCGCCGGAAAGACAGAGACACATCGAGATACGCAGTATTTT. Amino acids: CASSAGKTETHRDTQYF.

J is TRBJ2-3 and V is TRBV3-1 (or the pseudogene TRBV3-2); 10 bases are a match to TRBD2. The CDR3 loop spans 16 amino acids. Losses at the gene ends were 4 bases for V and 7 bases for J; bases not matched to a gene: 11. Germline values: CDR1 LGHDT, CDR2 YNNKEL (reference sequence). The CDR3 DNA is TGTGCCAGCAGCCTTGGACTAGCGGACCTCTCGCATACGCAGTATTTT. The encoded protein is CASSLGLADLSHTQYF.

This clone appeared once. The DNA for the CDR3 is TGTGCCAGCAGCGTAATCCAGGATGAGCAGTTCTTC. Protein product: CASSVIQDEQFF. The rearrangement uses TRBV9 and TRBJ2-1; D is ambiguous. Germline CDR1 and CDR2: SGDLS and YYNGEE. The CDR3 is 12 amino acids. The V end was cut by 1 base, the J end by 8 bases, with 7 bases between.

This chain links TRBV12-3 or TRBV12-4 with TRBJ2-7; TRBD1 is a possible D gene (6 bases). CDR3 length: 12 residues. The V end was cut by 8 bases, the J end by 5 bases, with 13 bases between. CDR3 sequence reads: CASSAGVHEQYF. DNA of the CDR3: TGTGCCAGCTCCGCAGGGGTCCACGAGCAGTACTTC.

CDR3 bases: TGCGCCAGCAGCTTGGCGGGGGACCGCGGCGACATTCAGTACTTC. It is translated as CASSLAGDRGDIQYF. The rearrangement uses TRBV5-1 and TRBJ2-4, with D possibly being TRBD2 (6 bases). The CDR3 has 15 residues. CDR1 is SGHRS and CDR2 is YFSETQ in the germline V gene. Trimming stripped 0 bases from V and 8 bases from J, with 15 bases between.

The genes are TRBV14 and TRBJ1-4; 9 bases align to TRBD1. This CDR3 has 15 residues. The V gene's germline CDR1 is SGHDN and CDR2 FVKESK. Unmatched junction bases numbered 1, after V lost 1 base and J lost 4 bases. The CDR3 region is CASSQGDRDNEKLFF. CDR3 nucleotides: TGTGCCAGCAGCCAAGGGGACAGGGATAATGAAAAACTGTTTTTT.

The chain is built from TRBV27 and TRBJ1-1; D might be TRBD1 (5 bases). Germline V gene data show CDR1 as MNHEY and CDR2 as SMNVEV (reference sequence). V dropped 5 bases and J dropped 4 bases, with 17 bases sitting between them. This CDR3 comprises 15 residues. The CDR3 coding sequence is TGTGCCAGCAGTCCTCGGGGGATCATGGGCACTGAAGCTTTCTTT. Translating it yields CASSPRGIMGTEAFF.

The chain joins TRBV9 to TRBJ2-2; 9 nucleotides match TRBD2. V shed 0 bases, J shed 5 bases, and the junction held 5 bases outside the gene matches. Per the germline V gene, CDR1 is SGDLS and CDR2 is YYNGEE. The CDR3 totals 16 residues. In DNA, the CDR3 is TGTGCCAGCAGCGTAGTTAGCGCGGGGGGGACCGGGGAGCTGTTTTTT. It encodes CASSVVSAGGTGELFF.

A few counts support this clone. J is TRBJ2-7 and V is TRBV7-6; D may be TRBD1 (6 bases). Germline values: CDR1 SGHVS, CDR2 FNYEAQ. The V gene lost 3 bases and the J gene lost 3 bases, with 12 bases spanning the gap. The CDR3 contains 14 residues. The CDR3 DNA reads as TGTGCCAGCAGCTTTTCTGGACAGTACTACGAGCAGTACTTC. This translates into CASSFSGQYYEQYF.

The chain links TRBV18 to TRBJ1-5, with 10 bases aligning to TRBD1. The V segment lost 5 bases and the J segment 5 bases; nucleotides outside the gene matches: 6. CDR3 length equals 15 residues. The germline CDR1 and CDR2 sequences are KGHSH and LQKENI. The CDR3 loop is CASSAGQGSDQPQHF. The CDR3 DNA follows: TGTGCCAGCTCAGCGGGACAGGGGTCGGATCAGCCCCAGCATTTT.

The chain joins TRBV4-1 to TRBJ2-7, with D perhaps matching TRBD2 (5 bases). Trimming shortened V by 0 bases and J by 4 bases, and 10 bases separated the two germline ends. Germline CDR1 MGHRA, CDR2 YSYEKL. CDR3 length: 14 residues. The CDR3 loop is CASSQEVATYEQYF. DNA for the CDR3: TGCGCCAGCAGCCAAGAGGTAGCGACGTACGAGCAGTACTTC.

The V and J genes are TRBV7-9 and TRBJ1-1; weak D call: TRBD1 (5 bases). CDR1 is SEHNR and CDR2 is FQNEAQ in the germline V gene (reference sequence). This CDR3 region has 15 residues. The V and J ends lost 2 bases and 5 bases respectively, with 15 bases between them. The CDR3 here is CASSLKGLVRTEAFF. The CDR3 region has the DNA TGTGCCAGCAGCTTAAAGGGGTTGGTTCGTACTGAAGCTTTCTTT.

V is TRBV19 and J is TRBJ1-6; D perhaps matches TRBD1 (5 bases). From germline, CDR1 is LNHDA and CDR2 SQIVND (reference sequence). The CDR3 runs to 13 residues. Trimming stripped 3 bases from V and 11 bases from J, with 11 bases between. The CDR3, as DNA: TGTGCCAGTAGTATTATCCAGGGCGCACCCCTCCACTTT. This sequence encodes CASSIIQGAPLHF. Together with reference TRBV19 and TRBJ1-6, the CDR3 gives the full variable domain: DGGITQSPKYLFRKEGQNVTLSCEQNLNHDAMYWYRQDPGQGLRLIYYSQIVNDFQKGDIAEGYSVSREKKESFPLTVTSAQKNPTAFYLCASSIIQGAPLHFGNGTRLTVT.